The 4 T cell receptor beta chains in this list originate from one sample, sequenced in a study of blood T cells in healthy people across ages (dated by TCRdb to the mid-2010s). The library was generated by 5' RACE. Reads for this sample came from an Illumina HiSeq 2500. A second PCR of about 7 to 12 cycles was performed with a sample-barcoded 5' primer and a J-beta primer mix. TCRdb applied fastp at Q25 and MiXCR to the public reads, then kept only in-frame beta chains. For every CDR3 protein sequence, its rows merge into one entry that carries the most common genes and DNA. This sample gives about 970,000 distinct CDR3 sequences in total; roughly 47% of them show up just once. The top ten clonotypes cover over 20% of the sample. The sequenced sample was blood. The receptors originated from a woman in her sixties in good health.

This clonotype has ten or more counts. The chain employs TRBV29-1 and TRBJ2-5; D remains ambiguous. This CDR3 comprises 11 residues. Germline V gives CDR1 SQVTM, CDR2 ANQGSEA. V was cut by 0 bases and J by 5 bases, with 4 bases left in between. In DNA form, the CDR3 reads TGCAGCGTTGAAGAGGGGGAGACCCAGTACTTC. Its protein product is CSVEEGETQYF.

V gene TRBV2 combines with J gene TRBJ2-7, with a tentative D call TRBD2 (6 bases). Germline CDR1 reads SNHLY; CDR2 reads FYNNEI. The CDR3 is 14 amino acids. Deletions cut 0 bases from V and 5 bases from J, with 11 bases between. CDR3 DNA sequence: TGTGCCAGCAGTGAAGCGGGAGGACTCAACGAGCAGTACTTC. This sequence encodes CASSEAGGLNEQYF.

The chain links TRBV10-2 to TRBJ1-1; no clear D gene. V was pared by 7 bases and J by 2 bases, with 11 bases between. CDR3 size: 13 residues. CDR1 is WSHSY, CDR2 SAAADI, per germline. As DNA, the CDR3 is TGCGCCAGCACCGGGATAGGAAACACTGAAGCTTTCTTT. Protein: CASTGIGNTEAFF.

The chain couples TRBV12-3 or TRBV12-4 to TRBJ1-5; D is undetermined. Trimming took off 3 bases at V and 7 bases at J, with 13 bases between the two ends. CDR3 size: 14 residues. CDR3 bases: TGTGCCAGCAGTTTTGACCGGGGAAGGCAGCCCCAGCATTTT. This gives the protein CASSFDRGRQPQHF.